Below are 27 T cell receptor beta chains sequenced from a single sample in a study of OX40 agonist ivuxolimab in advanced cancers. Produced via immunoSEQ multiplex PCR; TCRdb's table is partial and in-frame only. This table holds tens of thousands of clones, around 80% found once. This sample comprised CD4+ or CD8+ T cells sorted from blood, obtained in a trial of the OX40 agonist ivuxolimab. These receptors all stem from an adult with an advanced solid tumor such as melanoma, head and neck, liver or kidney cancer.

The V and J genes are TRBV5-4 and TRBJ2-3; tentatively, D is TRBD2 (6 bases). CDR3 length: 15 residues. Trimming removed 4 bases from V and 0 bases from J, with 12 bases in between. Germline V gives CDR1 SGHNT, CDR2 YYREEE (reference sequence). The CDR3 nucleotides read TGTGCCAGCAGCCCCTGGACTATCAGCACAGATACGCAGTATTTT. Translated, it gives CASSPWTISTDTQYF.

Details on this clone: An end of the junction does not agree with germline; a read error may underlie this. This chain uses TRBV2 with TRBJ2-4; 8 positions match TRBD1. Germline CDR1 and CDR2: SNHLY and FYNNEI. This CDR3 comprises 19 residues. The CDR3 protein is CASREGQGIFTLAKNIQYF. In DNA, the CDR3 is TGTGCCAGCAGGGAAGGACAGGGAATATTTACCCTAGCCAAAAACATTCAGTACTTC.

The chain combines TRBV2 with TRBJ2-2; D is ambiguous. The CDR3 is made up of 14 amino acids. In germline, CDR1 is SNHLY, CDR2 FYNNEI. V lost 1 base, J lost 4 bases, and 7 bases lay in between. CDR3 nucleotide sequence: TGTGCCAGCAGTGAAGGACTGAGCACCGGGGAGCTGTTTTTT. Protein sequence: CASSEGLSTGELFF.

This rearrangement joins TRBV9 to TRBJ2-3, with D unclear. The CDR3 is made up of 16 amino acids. Germline CDR1 reads SGDLS; CDR2 reads YYNGEE. The V and J ends lost 0 bases and 4 bases respectively, with 15 bases between them. CDR3 in amino acids: CASSVGSQFYSDTQYF. CDR3 DNA sequence: TGTGCCAGCAGCGTAGGTTCCCAATTCTATTCAGATACGCAGTATTTT.

V and J are TRBV5-1 and TRBJ2-5, with 7 bases lining up with TRBD1. CDR3 size: 13 residues. Germline CDR1 SGHRS, CDR2 YFSETQ. Unmatched junction bases numbered 5, after V lost 7 bases and J lost 2 bases. The CDR3 reads CASRPTGQETQYF. In DNA form, the CDR3 reads TGCGCCAGCCGCCCGACAGGGCAAGAGACCCAGTACTTC.

The J gene is TRBJ2-5, the V gene TRBV27; 7 bases are a match to TRBD2. Germline CDR1 and CDR2: MNHEY and SMNVEV (reference sequence). CDR3 length equals 13 residues. The J segment lost 5 bases and the V segment lost 2 bases, leaving 2 bases of the junction unmatched. DNA for the CDR3: TGTGCCAGCAGTTTAATCGGGGGGGAGACCCAGTACTTC. Amino acids: CASSLIGGETQYF.

V gene TRBV25-1 combines with J gene TRBJ2-5, with 9 bases that match TRBD2. The CDR3 has 16 amino acids. From germline, CDR1 is MGHDK and CDR2 SYGVNS. The V segment lost 3 bases and the J segment 4 bases; nucleotides outside the gene matches: 9. CDR3 region: CASSDTYLAGLETQYF. CDR3 bases: TGTGCCAGCAGTGATACCTATCTAGCGGGGTTAGAGACCCAGTACTTC.

The CDR3 loop is CASSLVYEQYF. The CDR3 DNA follows: TGTGCCAGCAGCCTCGTCTACGAGCAGTACTTC. This rearrangement joins TRBV11-2 to TRBJ2-7; D uncertain. Trimming removed 5 bases at V and 3 bases at J, with 5 bases between. The CDR3 has 11 amino acids. The germline CDR1 and CDR2 sequences are SGHAT and FQNNGV.

The sample holds one count of this clone. The chain is built from TRBV19 and TRBJ1-5, with TRBD1 matching over 10 bases. The CDR3 runs to 17 residues. The germline V gene encodes CDR1 LNHDA and CDR2 SQIVND (reference sequence). Unmatched junction bases numbered 9, after V lost 2 bases and J lost 5 bases. The CDR3 loop reads CASSIFYGTGEDQPQHF. In DNA, the CDR3 is TGTGCCAGTAGTATATTTTACGGGACAGGGGAAGATCAGCCCCAGCATTTT. The full variable domain, completed using reference TRBV19 and TRBJ1-5, is DGGITQSPKYLFRKEGQNVTLSCEQNLNHDAMYWYRQDPGQGLRLIYYSQIVNDFQKGDIAEGYSVSREKKESFPLTVTSAQKNPTAFYLCASSIFYGTGEDQPQHFGDGTRLSIL.

CDR3 DNA: TGTGCCAGCAGTTTTGGGGCATCGAGCCAGCCCCAGCATTTT. Translated, it gives CASSFGASSQPQHF. V is TRBV28 and J is TRBJ1-5; D may be TRBD1 (5 bases). Germline V gives CDR1 MDHEN, CDR2 SYDVKM. The germline V and J ends were trimmed by 3 bases and 7 bases, with 13 bases remaining between them. This CDR3 region has 14 residues.

This clone was counted a single time. The chain carries TRBV15 and TRBJ1-1; D may be TRBD1 (5 bases). Trimming stripped 0 bases from V and 4 bases from J, with 18 bases between. The CDR3 spans 17 residues. Germline-derived CDR1 and CDR2 are LNHNV and YYDKDF (reference sequence). The CDR3 here is CATSREVVAGSSTEAFF. The DNA for the CDR3 is TGTGCCACCAGCAGAGAGGTTGTCGCAGGGTCGAGCACTGAAGCTTTCTTT.

The V gene is TRBV5-3, the J gene TRBJ2-7, with D perhaps TRBD2 (5 bases). TRBV5-3 is placed among ORFs of uncertain function. V was clipped by 2 bases and J by 1 base, with 16 bases between them. The length of the CDR3 is 16 residues. DNA of the CDR3: TGTGCCAGAAGCTTCCCTGGGAGCGGTATTTCCTACGAGCAGTACTTC. This gives the protein CARSFPGSGISYEQYF.

The chain couples TRBV4-2 to TRBJ2-7; D might be TRBD1 (6 bases). Trimming took 1 base from V and 3 from J, leaving 13 bases between them. CDR3 size: 15 residues. Per germline, CDR1 LGHNA and CDR2 YNFKEQ. The CDR3 sequence: CASSQGTGTYYEQYF. The CDR3 nucleotides read TGTGCCAGCAGCCAAGGAACAGGGACGTACTACGAGCAGTACTTC.

The rearrangement joins TRBV5-1 to TRBJ1-1; 7 positions agree with TRBD1. This CDR3 is built from 14 residues. Germline loops: CDR1 SGHRS, CDR2 YFSETQ. Trimming removed 7 bases from V and 1 base from J; junction bases left unmatched: 7. This CDR3 reads CASRQGSGNTEAFF. The CDR3 DNA reads TGCGCCAGCCGACAGGGCTCGGGGAACACTGAAGCTTTCTTT.

The chain couples TRBV4-2 to TRBJ1-1; D unresolved. This CDR3 has 12 amino acids. From germline, CDR1 is LGHNA and CDR2 YNFKEQ. The germline V and J ends were trimmed by 4 bases and 6 bases, with 9 bases remaining between them. CDR3 amino acids: CASSLEGPEAFF. DNA for the CDR3: TGTGCCAGCAGCCTAGAGGGCCCTGAAGCTTTCTTT.

This chain connects TRBV4-1 to TRBJ1-2; D gene ambiguous. The germline V gene encodes CDR1 MGHRA and CDR2 YSYEKL. The CDR3 contains 15 residues. V gave up 3 bases and J gave up 0 bases, with 11 bases separating them. The CDR3 DNA is TGCGCCAGCAGCCAGGCGACGGTGTCTAACTATGGCTACACCTTC. Its translation: CASSQATVSNYGYTF.

The chain uses TRBV5-1 and TRBJ2-2; 8 positions match TRBD2. V lost 7 bases to trimming and J lost 5 bases; unmatched junction nucleotides: 7. The germline CDR1 and CDR2 sequences are SGHRS and YFSETQ. The length of the CDR3 is 14 residues. The CDR3 DNA reads as TGCGCCAGCGGATGGCGGGGGGAGACCGGGGAGCTGTTTTTT. Translation: CASGWRGETGELFF.

J is TRBJ2-3 and V is TRBV6-1, with TRBD2 matching 9 bases. The CDR3 is 14 residues long. Looked up from germline, CDR1 is MNHNS and CDR2 is SASEGT. V dropped 10 bases and J dropped 4; count of bases not matched to a gene: 9. CDR3 in amino acids: CATQSVAGADTQYF. The CDR3 DNA follows: TGTGCCACCCAGTCGGTAGCGGGAGCAGATACGCAGTATTTT.

The genes are TRBV7-2 and TRBJ1-1; TRBD1 matches 7 bases. This CDR3 has 14 amino acids. The germline gives CDR1 SGHTA, CDR2 FQGNSA. V trimming: 3 bases; J trimming: 0 bases; junction bases outside the gene matches: 1. The CDR3 loop reads CASSLTGLNTEAFF. The DNA for the CDR3 is TGTGCCAGCAGCTTGACAGGGCTGAACACTGAAGCTTTCTTT.

The chain couples TRBV9 to TRBJ2-3; 10 bases map to TRBD2. Trimming removed 0 bases from V and 5 bases from J; junction bases left unmatched: 6. Germline lookup yields CDR1 SGDLS and CDR2 YYNGEE. CDR3 size: 16 residues. CDR3 nucleotide sequence: TGTGCCAGCAGCGTAGCGCCCCTAGCGGGAGTAGATACGCAGTATTTT. Residues: CASSVAPLAGVDTQYF.

The chain links TRBV6-6 to TRBJ1-6, with no clear D. The CDR3 length is 13 residues. Trimming removed 4 bases at V and 6 bases at J, with 7 bases between. Germline loops: CDR1 MNHNY, CDR2 SVGAGI (reference sequence). This CDR3 is CASSFDRNSPLHF. In DNA form, the CDR3 reads TGTGCCAGCAGTTTTGACCGTAATTCACCCCTCCACTTT.

The chain carries TRBV18 and TRBJ1-4; a possible D gene is TRBD1 (6 bases). Trimming stripped 3 bases from V and 6 bases from J, with 11 bases between. Germline CDR1 KGHSH, CDR2 LQKENI. The CDR3 length is 14 residues. The CDR3 nucleotides are TGTGCCAGCTCACCCAGGACAGTGGATGAAAAACTGTTTTTT. This encodes CASSPRTVDEKLFF.

The rearrangement links TRBV5-6 to TRBJ1-1, with TRBD1 as a possible D gene (6 bases). Germline assignment: CDR1 SGHDT and CDR2 YYEEEE. The V and J ends lost 3 bases and 3 bases respectively, with 12 bases between them. The CDR3 totals 14 residues. Here the CDR3 reads CASSSGQRDTEAFF. The CDR3 DNA reads TGTGCCAGCAGCTCCGGACAGCGGGACACTGAAGCTTTCTTT.

This chain uses TRBV9 with TRBJ2-1, with 8 bases aligning to TRBD2. J lost 8 bases, V lost 0 bases, and 7 bases had no gene match. Germline V gene sequence: CDR1 SGDLS, CDR2 YYNGEE. The CDR3 totals 15 residues. CDR3 bases: TGTGCCAGCAGCGTAGCTAGGACTAGCCAGGATGAGCAGTTCTTC. This sequence encodes CASSVARTSQDEQFF.

The chain joins TRBV29-1 to TRBJ2-5, with TRBD1 identical over 7 bases. Germline-derived CDR1 and CDR2 are SQVTM and ANQGSEA. The CDR3 has 12 amino acids. J gave up 2 bases and V 6 bases, and 3 bases lay outside the gene matches. The CDR3 DNA is TGCAGCGTGTTGACAGGGCAAGAGACCCAGTACTTC. This codes for CSVLTGQETQYF. The full variable domain, in which reference TRBV29-1 and TRBJ2-5 provide the parts outside the CDR3, is SAVISQKPSRDICQRGTSLTIQCQVDSQVTMMFWYRQQPGQSLTLIATANQGSEATYESGFVIDKFPISRPNLTFSTLTVSNMSPEDSSIYLCSVLTGQETQYFGPGTRLLVL.

This sequence joins TRBV6-6 and TRBJ1-1, with TRBD1 as a possible D gene (6 bases). Germline assignment: CDR1 MNHNY and CDR2 SVGAGI (reference sequence). Trimming left V 2 bases short and J 4 bases short, with 11 bases between. This CDR3 has 14 residues. The CDR3 region is CASSYQQGSTEAFF. DNA for the CDR3: TGTGCCAGCAGTTACCAACAGGGCAGCACTGAAGCTTTCTTT.

This chain links TRBV7-9 with TRBJ1-2; unclear D gene. V lost 5 bases and J 2 bases, leaving 15 bases between the germline ends. Germline V gene data show CDR1 as SEHNR and CDR2 as FQNEAQ (reference sequence). CDR3 size: 15 residues. CDR3 DNA sequence: TGTGCCAGCAGCACCTGGTCAGCAGGAAACTATGGCTACACCTTC. This sequence encodes CASSTWSAGNYGYTF.